This T cell receptor (beta chain) was captured in a study of graft-versus-host responses after intestinal transplantation. Looking at the study overall: Transplants were multivisceral, liver-intestinal, or isolated intestinal. Uniformly, recipients were administered anti-thymocyte globulin induction with subsequent tacrolimus and steroids for two to three years. General study findings and limits: Early post-transplant HvG declines tracked with peak circulating GvH clone levels. GvH clones surfaced in recipient marrow, some emerging earlier in ileum or blood.

Concerning this clone itself: The target antigen is unknown.

Graft specimens yielded both intraepithelial and lamina propria lymphocytes. Method: immunoSEQ multiplex PCR; TCRdb's copy keeps in-frame clones and lacks some. The table shows around 30,000 clones, with around 80% occurring only once. Germline CDR1 is KGHSY and CDR2 is FQNENV. The germline V and J ends were trimmed by 2 bases and 5 bases, with 10 bases remaining between them. CDR3 length: 13 amino acids. The receptor was isolated from a human patient who received an intestinal transplant, so some T cells may come from the graft donor. The input for sequencing was ileum tissue, taken 98 days after intestinal transplantation. The genes are TRBV16 and TRBJ2-7; no definite D call. Here the CDR3 reads CASSQTRANEQYF. The CDR3 coding sequence is TGTGCCAGCAGCCAAACTCGGGCAAACGAGCAGTACTTC.